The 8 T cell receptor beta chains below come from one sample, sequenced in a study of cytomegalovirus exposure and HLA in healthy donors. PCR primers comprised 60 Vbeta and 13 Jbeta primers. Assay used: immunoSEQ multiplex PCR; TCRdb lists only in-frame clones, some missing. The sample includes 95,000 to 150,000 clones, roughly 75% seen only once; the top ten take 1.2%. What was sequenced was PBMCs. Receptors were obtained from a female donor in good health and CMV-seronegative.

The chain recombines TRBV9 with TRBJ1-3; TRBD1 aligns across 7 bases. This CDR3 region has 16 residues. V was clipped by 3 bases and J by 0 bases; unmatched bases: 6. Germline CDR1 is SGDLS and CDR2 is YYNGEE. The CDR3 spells CASSGMTGSSGNTIYF. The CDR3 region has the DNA TGTGCCAGCAGCGGAATGACAGGGAGCTCTGGAAACACCATATATTTT.

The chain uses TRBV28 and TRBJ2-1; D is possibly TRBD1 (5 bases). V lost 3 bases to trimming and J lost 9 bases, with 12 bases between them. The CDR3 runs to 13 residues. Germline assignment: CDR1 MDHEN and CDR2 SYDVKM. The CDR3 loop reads CASSFGAGPEQFF. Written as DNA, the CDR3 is TGTGCCAGCAGTTTTGGGGCAGGTCCTGAGCAGTTCTTC.

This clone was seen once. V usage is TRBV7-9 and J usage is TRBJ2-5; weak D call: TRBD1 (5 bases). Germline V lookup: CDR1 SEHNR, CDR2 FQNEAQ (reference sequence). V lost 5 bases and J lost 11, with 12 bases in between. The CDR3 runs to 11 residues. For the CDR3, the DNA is TGTGCCAGCAGCCCTACACAGGAGCAGTACTTC. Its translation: CASSPTQEQYF. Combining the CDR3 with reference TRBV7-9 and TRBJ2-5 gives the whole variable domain DTGVSQNPRHKITKRGQNVTFRCDPISEHNRLYWYRQTLGQGPEFLTYFQNEAQLEKSRLLSDRFSAERPKGSFSTLEIQRTEQGDSAMYLCASSPTQEQYFGPGTRLLVL.

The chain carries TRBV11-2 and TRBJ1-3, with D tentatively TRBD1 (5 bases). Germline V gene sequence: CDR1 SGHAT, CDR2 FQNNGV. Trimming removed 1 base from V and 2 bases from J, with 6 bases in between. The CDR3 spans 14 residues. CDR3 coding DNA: TGTGCCAGCAGCTTAGGGGGCCCTGGAAACACCATATATTTT. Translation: CASSLGGPGNTIYF.

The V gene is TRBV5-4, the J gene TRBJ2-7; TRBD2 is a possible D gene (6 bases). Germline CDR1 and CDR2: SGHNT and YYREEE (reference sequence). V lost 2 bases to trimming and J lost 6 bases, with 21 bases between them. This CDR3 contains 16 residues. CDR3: CASSLGSGYRPGEQYF. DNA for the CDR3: TGTGCCAGCAGCTTAGGGAGCGGGTACCGTCCGGGCGAGCAGTACTTC.

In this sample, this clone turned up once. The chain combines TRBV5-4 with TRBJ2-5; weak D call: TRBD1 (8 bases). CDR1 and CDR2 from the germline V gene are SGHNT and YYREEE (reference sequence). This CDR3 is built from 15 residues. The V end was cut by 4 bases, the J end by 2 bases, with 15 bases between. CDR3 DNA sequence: TGTGCCAGCAGCAAAACAGGGGGGGCTCAAGAGACCCAGTACTTC. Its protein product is CASSKTGGAQETQYF.

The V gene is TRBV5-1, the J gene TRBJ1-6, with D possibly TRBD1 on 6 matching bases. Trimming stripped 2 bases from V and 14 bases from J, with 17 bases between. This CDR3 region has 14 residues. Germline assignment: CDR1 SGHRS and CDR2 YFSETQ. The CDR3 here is CASSFTGFNSALHF. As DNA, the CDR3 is TGCGCCAGCAGCTTTACAGGGTTCAATTCGGCCCTCCACTTT.

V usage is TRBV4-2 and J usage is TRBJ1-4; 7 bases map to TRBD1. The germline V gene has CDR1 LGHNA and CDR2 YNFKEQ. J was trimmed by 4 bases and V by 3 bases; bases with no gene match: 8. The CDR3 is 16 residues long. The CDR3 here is CASSQENRGHNEKLFF. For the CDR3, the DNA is TGTGCCAGCAGCCAGGAAAACAGGGGACATAATGAAAAACTGTTTTTT.